These 22 T cell receptor beta chains were sequenced from one sample in a study of blood T cells in healthy people across ages. A second PCR of 7 to 11 cycles used a sample-barcoded 5' primer and a J-beta primer mix. TCRdb analysed the 5' RACE reads with MiXCR anew, one entry per CDR3 protein. The data show around 500,000 distinct CDR3 sequences, over 25% seen once. Separately, the same data were catalogued under a study of T cells of mothers and their children.

The material sequenced was blood. These receptors were taken from a boy aged 2-15 years in good health.

In its sample, this clonotype was seen many times. This chain uses TRBV20-1 with TRBJ2-7; TRBD1 matches 11 bases. The CDR3 has 19 amino acids. The V gene end was trimmed by 2 bases and the J gene end by 0 bases; junction bases not matched to a gene: 15. Germline V lookup: CDR1 DFQATT, CDR2 SNEGSKA (reference sequence). In DNA, the CDR3 is TGCAGTGCTAGACCCTCCGGGACAGGGGGATCCTTTAGCTCCTACGAGCAGTACTTC. Translating gives CSARPSGTGGSFSSYEQYF.

There are a few counts of this clonotype. V is TRBV27 and J is TRBJ2-5; the D is unclear. V gave up 5 bases and J gave up 4 bases, with 14 bases separating them. The germline V gene encodes CDR1 MNHEY and CDR2 SMNVEV (reference sequence). The CDR3 contains 14 residues. The CDR3 is CASSPQSRVETQYF. The CDR3 coding sequence is TGTGCCAGCAGTCCCCAGAGTCGGGTAGAGACCCAGTACTTC.

J is TRBJ2-1 and V is TRBV5-1; D gene unclear. Deletions cut 1 base from V and 3 bases from J, with 11 bases between. Germline values: CDR1 SGHRS, CDR2 YFSETQ. The CDR3 has 15 amino acids. Written as DNA, the CDR3 is TGCGCCAGCAGCTTGATAGAGCCCTTCTACAATGAGCAGTTCTTC. This translates into CASSLIEPFYNEQFF. The variable domain in full, with the rest retrieved from reference TRBV5-1 and TRBJ2-1, is KAGVTQTPRYLIKTRGQQVTLSCSPISGHRSVSWYQQTPGQGLQFLFEYFSETQRNKGNFPGRFSGRQFSNSRSEMNVSTLELGDSALYLCASSLIEPFYNEQFFGPGTRLTVL.

The V gene is TRBV27, the J gene TRBJ1-5; perhaps TRBD1 as D (5 bases). The CDR3 consists of 16 residues. CDR1 and CDR2 (germline): MNHEY, SMNVEV (reference sequence). The ends were cut back, 7 bases at V and 9 bases at J, with 25 bases in the middle. The CDR3 sequence: CASKNFNEAGAGPQHF. The CDR3 region has the DNA TGTGCCAGCAAAAACTTCAACGAGGCTGGGGCTGGGCCCCAGCATTTT.

The chain has TRBV5-4 and TRBJ2-5, with D possibly being TRBD2 (5 bases). Trimming removed 3 bases from V and 2 bases from J, with 8 bases in between. The CDR3 totals 13 residues. The V gene's germline CDR1 is SGHNT and CDR2 YYREEE (reference sequence). Here the CDR3 DNA reads TGTGCCAGCAGCTGGACTTTTCAAGAGACCCAGTACTTC. Protein product: CASSWTFQETQYF.

CDR3 residues: CASSQTYGGDGYTF. The CDR3 nucleotides read TGTGCCAGCAGCCAGACATACGGGGGTGATGGCTACACCTTC. V gene TRBV3-1 combines with J gene TRBJ1-2, with TRBD1 as a possible D gene (5 bases). The CDR3 totals 14 residues. CDR1 is LGHDT, CDR2 YNNKEL, per germline (reference sequence). Trimming cost V 3 bases and J 6 bases, with 14 bases left between them.

As for this clonotype: Mismatch with germline at one junction end may stem from a read error. The chain combines TRBV6-6 with TRBJ2-5, with 8 bases aligning to TRBD2. CDR3 size: 11 residues. Germline V gene data show CDR1 as MNHNY and CDR2 as SVGAGI (reference sequence). The CDR3 DNA reads TGTGCCAGCAGTTCCTCGACTAGCGTCAGCTTC. This gives the protein CASSSSTSVSF.

This clonotype occurred many times. V gene TRBV2 combines with J gene TRBJ2-5, with D unresolved. The CDR3 has 13 residues. CDR1 SNHLY and CDR2 FYNNEI come from the germline V gene. V dropped 4 bases and J dropped 2 bases, with 8 bases sitting between them. The CDR3 loop is CASSVRQQETQYF. CDR3 in DNA: TGTGCCAGCAGTGTGCGGCAGCAAGAGACCCAGTACTTC.

The rearrangement links TRBV13 to TRBJ1-1; 11 positions match TRBD1. Germline V gives CDR1 PRHDT, CDR2 FYEKMQ (reference sequence). This CDR3 is built from 14 residues. After removal of 1 base from V and 9 bases from J, the junction contained 4 bases not matched to a gene. CDR3 in amino acids: CASSLADRGRKAFF. The CDR3 nucleotides read TGTGCCAGCAGCTTAGCGGACAGGGGGCGCAAAGCTTTCTTT.

The chain uses TRBV5-1 and TRBJ2-5; D not resolved. The V end was cut by 2 bases, the J end by 1 base, with 3 bases between. The CDR3 contains 12 residues. Germline CDR1 is SGHRS and CDR2 is YFSETQ. Here the CDR3 reads CASSFAQETQYF. Here the CDR3 DNA reads TGCGCCAGCAGCTTCGCCCAAGAGACCCAGTACTTC.

This chain joins TRBV20-1 and TRBJ2-3; 7 bases are shared with TRBD2. V lost 6 bases, J lost 6 bases, and 3 bases stayed unmatched. The CDR3 totals 11 residues. Per germline, CDR1 DFQATT and CDR2 SNEGSKA (reference sequence). CDR3 residues: CSAAAGDTQYF. DNA for the CDR3: TGCAGTGCAGCAGCGGGGGATACGCAGTATTTT.

The chain employs TRBV14 and TRBJ2-3; D is tentatively TRBD1 or TRBD2 (5 bases each). The CDR3 totals 18 residues. Germline CDR1 and CDR2: SGHDN and FVKESK. Trimming left V 4 bases short and J 1 base short, with 21 bases between. CDR3 bases: TGTGCCAGCAGCCTCGGAGGAATGGGGGAGTGGGGCACAGATACGCAGTATTTT. Protein sequence: CASSLGGMGEWGTDTQYF. The full variable domain, completed using reference TRBV14 and TRBJ2-3, is EAGVTQFPSHSVIEKGQTVTLRCDPISGHDNLYWYRRVMGKEIKFLLHFVKESKQDESGMPNNRFLAERTGGTYSTLKVQPAELEDSGVYFCASSLGGMGEWGTDTQYFGPGTRLTVL.

The chain is built from TRBV6-1 and TRBJ2-1, with no clear D. The germline V gene encodes CDR1 MNHNS and CDR2 SASEGT. Trimming stripped 6 bases from V and 1 base from J, with 4 bases between. The CDR3 runs to 12 residues. For the CDR3, the DNA is TGTGCCAGCAGAGTGTCCTACAATGAGCAGTTCTTC. Translated: CASRVSYNEQFF.

The chain has TRBV29-1 and TRBJ1-2; perhaps TRBD1 as D (5 bases). Deletions cut 7 bases from V and 1 base from J, with 19 bases between. This CDR3 comprises 15 residues. CDR1 and CDR2 (germline): SQVTM, ANQGSEA. CDR3 nucleotides: TGCAGCGCTGACGAATCCGGGACGGTTAACTATGGCTACACCTTC. As protein: CSADESGTVNYGYTF.

The rearrangement uses TRBV12-3 or TRBV12-4 and TRBJ2-3, with 13 bases fitting TRBD2. CDR3 length: 15 residues. Trimming cost V 6 bases and J 3 bases; bases outside gene matches: 3. CDR3 bases: TGTGCCAGCAGACTACTAGCGGGAGGGACAGATACGCAGTATTTT. Protein product: CASRLLAGGTDTQYF.

This clonotype has more than one count but fewer than ten. The chain couples TRBV11-2 to TRBJ2-1; unclear D gene. This CDR3 is built from 13 residues. Germline V gene sequence: CDR1 SGHAT, CDR2 FQNNGV. V lost 4 bases and J 9 bases, leaving 13 bases between the germline ends. The DNA for the CDR3 is TGTGCCAGCAGCTCCCGATTTTACGCTGAGCAGTTCTTC. Translating it yields CASSSRFYAEQFF.

This clonotype was counted a few times. The chain uses TRBV6-1 and TRBJ1-1, with a weak D call TRBD1 (5 bases). Germline V gene data show CDR1 as MNHNS and CDR2 as SASEGT. The CDR3 runs to 15 residues. V lost 8 bases and J lost 4, with 20 bases in between. This CDR3 is CASGGLTGGSTEAFF. CDR3 coding DNA: TGTGCCAGCGGTGGTCTAACGGGGGGGAGCACTGAAGCTTTCTTT.

The genes are TRBV5-1 and TRBJ2-7; D gene unclear. CDR3 length: 17 amino acids. Trimming took 0 bases from V and 2 from J, leaving 18 bases between them. Germline values: CDR1 SGHRS, CDR2 YFSETQ. The CDR3 reads CASSLEVGRTATYEQYF. CDR3 nucleotide sequence: TGCGCCAGCAGCTTGGAGGTTGGGCGGACCGCTACCTACGAGCAGTACTTC.

The V gene is TRBV5-1, the J gene TRBJ2-1; D is ambiguous. V dropped 4 bases and J dropped 7 bases, with 12 bases sitting between them. Germline CDR1 SGHRS, CDR2 YFSETQ. This CDR3 has 13 amino acids. DNA for the CDR3: TGCGCCAGCAGCCCGATGCAGTCGAATGAGCAGTTCTTC. Translation gives CASSPMQSNEQFF.

This rearrangement joins TRBV7-9 to TRBJ2-5; D gene ambiguous. The CDR3 length is 12 residues. Germline lookup yields CDR1 SEHNR and CDR2 FQNEAQ (reference sequence). V was cut by 4 bases and J by 5 bases, with 8 bases left in between. This CDR3 is CASSSSEETQYF. The CDR3 DNA sequence: TGTGCCAGCAGCTCCAGTGAGGAGACCCAGTACTTC.

This clonotype was picked up a small number of times. V and J are TRBV7-9 and TRBJ1-2, with D maybe TRBD1 (5 bases). Trimming left V 4 bases short and J 5 bases short, with 11 bases between. Germline loops: CDR1 SEHNR, CDR2 FQNEAQ (reference sequence). The CDR3 is 13 residues long. The DNA for the CDR3 is TGTGCCAGCAGCTCGACAGAGAGTTATGGCTACACCTTC. This codes for CASSSTESYGYTF.

The CDR3 coding sequence is TGTGCCAGCAGCCGTGGACAGGGCAACTACGAGCAGTACTTC. It specifies CASSRGQGNYEQYF. This rearrangement joins TRBV6-6 to TRBJ2-7; 8 bases align to TRBD1. The ends lost 6 bases at V and 3 bases at J; junction bases unmatched: 7. The germline V gene encodes CDR1 MNHNY and CDR2 SVGAGI (reference sequence). CDR3 length equals 14 residues.